Listed below are T cell receptor beta chains from one sample, sequenced in a study of T cells expressing NK-cell markers. Each CDR3 protein gets one entry in TCRdb, which reprocessed the 5' RACE reads and gives no DNA. The listing records about 160,000 distinct CDR3 sequences. Sequences were obtained from blood T cells: a sorted CD56 or NKG2C T cell subset, CD4+ or CD8+ T cells, or bulk PBMC T cells (not recorded which). Receptors were obtained from a woman aged 18-69 years in good health. Each CDR3 is given with its conserved first and last residue.

cdr3_aa: CASSLGTRSSTDTQYF
v_call: TRBV5-1
j_call: TRBJ2-3

cdr3_aa: CASRPIAGNDNEQFF
v_call: TRBV11-2
j_call: TRBJ2-1

cdr3_aa: CASSPPSGSYNEQFF
v_call: TRBV18
j_call: TRBJ2-1

cdr3_aa: CASSFGGPVTTGELFF
v_call: TRBV27
j_call: TRBJ2-2

cdr3_aa: CSAIRGVAKNIQYF
v_call: TRBV20-1
j_call: TRBJ2-4

cdr3_aa: CASSYAPRSTEAFF
v_call: TRBV6-5
j_call: TRBJ1-1

cdr3_aa: CASSLETLAGTQYF
v_call: TRBV5-6
j_call: TRBJ2-5

cdr3_aa: CASSLEGRQDGANVLTF
v_call: TRBV5-1
j_call: TRBJ2-6

cdr3_aa: CASSQDTVNTEAFF
v_call: TRBV3-1
j_call: TRBJ1-1

cdr3_aa: CASSPRGLAEYNTGELFF
v_call: TRBV7-3
j_call: TRBJ2-2

cdr3_aa: CASSSNSGKSEKLFF
v_call: TRBV5-1
j_call: TRBJ1-4

cdr3_aa: CASSLEPGTANSPLHF
v_call: TRBV5-1
j_call: TRBJ1-6

cdr3_aa: CATSRGEQVSNQPQHF
v_call: TRBV15
j_call: TRBJ1-5

cdr3_aa: CSARTSGRLDEQFF
v_call: TRBV20-1
j_call: TRBJ2-1

cdr3_aa: CASSKGAGLNSPLHF
v_call: TRBV3-1
j_call: TRBJ1-6

cdr3_aa: CASSLGSSGYETQYF
v_call: TRBV11-2
j_call: TRBJ2-5

cdr3_aa: CASRRTGTENSGNTIYF
v_call: TRBV12-3/TRBV12-4
j_call: TRBJ1-3

cdr3_aa: CASSRTGGNTGELFF
v_call: TRBV2
j_call: TRBJ2-2

cdr3_aa: CASRRDSLTANEKLFF
v_call: TRBV6-1
j_call: TRBJ1-4

cdr3_aa: CASTLGSRYEQFF
v_call: TRBV2
j_call: TRBJ2-1

cdr3_aa: CSAKPQGRTLTEAFF
v_call: TRBV20-1
j_call: TRBJ1-1

cdr3_aa: CASSRGQGIGTEAFF
v_call: TRBV5-1
j_call: TRBJ1-1

cdr3_aa: CASSQVWGTDTQYF
v_call: TRBV3-1
j_call: TRBJ2-3

cdr3_aa: CSAREGGRETQYF
v_call: TRBV20-1
j_call: TRBJ2-5

cdr3_aa: CASSPRDQTAHYEQYF
v_call: TRBV18
j_call: TRBJ2-7

cdr3_aa: CATSRERVGTPQHF
v_call: TRBV15
j_call: TRBJ1-5

cdr3_aa: CASSPQGQGWQPQHF
v_call: TRBV7-6
j_call: TRBJ1-5

cdr3_aa: CASSTTSGSLRNEQFF
v_call: TRBV5-1
j_call: TRBJ2-1

cdr3_aa: CSARPNRASWSPLHF
v_call: TRBV20-1
j_call: TRBJ1-6

cdr3_aa: CSASRTPLSTDTQYF
v_call: TRBV20-1
j_call: TRBJ2-3